A single sample gave rise to the 17 T cell receptor beta chains below, sequenced in a study of OX40 agonist ivuxolimab in advanced cancers. Clones were read by immunoSEQ multiplex PCR, and TCRdb kept only the in-frame ones, dropping some. The sample lists more than 85,000 clones; less than 95% were seen once. The source was CD4+ or CD8+ T cells sorted from blood, collected in a trial of the OX40 agonist ivuxolimab. The origin of the receptors is an adult with an advanced solid tumor such as melanoma, head and neck, liver or kidney cancer.

V is TRBV19 and J is TRBJ2-7, with TRBD1 identical over 9 bases. CDR1 and CDR2 from the germline V gene are LNHDA and SQIVND (reference sequence). Trimming removed 3 bases from V and 3 bases from J; junction bases left unmatched: 6. The CDR3 has 15 amino acids. The CDR3 region is CASSIGTGLDYEQYF. DNA of the CDR3: TGTGCCAGTAGTATCGGGACAGGGCTAGACTACGAGCAGTACTTC. Filled out from reference TRBV19 and TRBJ2-7, the complete variable domain reads DGGITQSPKYLFRKEGQNVTLSCEQNLNHDAMYWYRQDPGQGLRLIYYSQIVNDFQKGDIAEGYSVSREKKESFPLTVTSAQKNPTAFYLCASSIGTGLDYEQYFGPGTRLTVT.

The chain recombines TRBV5-1 with TRBJ1-1; no firm D call. The CDR3 spans 15 residues. Germline CDR1 is SGHRS and CDR2 is YFSETQ. The ends were cut back, 0 bases at V and 1 base at J, with 10 bases in the middle. The CDR3 nucleotides are TGCGCCAGCAGCTTGGGACGTGGTGGGAACACTGAAGCTTTCTTT. It yields the protein CASSLGRGGNTEAFF.

V is TRBV7-9 and J is TRBJ2-7; perhaps TRBD1 as D (6 bases). The CDR3 runs to 14 residues. Trimming left V 1 base short and J 2 bases short, with 9 bases between. The germline V gene encodes CDR1 SEHNR and CDR2 FQNEAQ (reference sequence). The CDR3 DNA reads TGTGCCAGCAGCTTAGGGACAGCCGCCTACGAGCAGTACTTC. The encoded protein is CASSLGTAAYEQYF.

The chain recombines TRBV30 with TRBJ2-7, with D perhaps matching TRBD2 (6 bases). V shed 2 bases and J shed 7 bases, with 21 bases lying between them. CDR1 and CDR2 from the germline V gene are GTSNPN and SVGIG (reference sequence). This CDR3 is 15 amino acids long. DNA of the CDR3: TGTGCCTGGAGTTTTCGCGCAGTTATGCGGGGAGAGCAGTACTTC. Translated: CAWSFRAVMRGEQYF.

This rearrangement joins TRBV28 to TRBJ2-1; maybe TRBD2 (6 bases). The length of the CDR3 is 13 residues. The germline gives CDR1 MDHEN, CDR2 SYDVKM. Trimming stripped 7 bases from V and 6 bases from J, with 13 bases between. Here the CDR3 reads CASIRPAGNEQFF. DNA for the CDR3: TGTGCCAGCATCAGACCAGCGGGCAATGAGCAGTTCTTC.

The gene calls are TRBV4-1 and TRBJ1-5, with unresolved D. Per the germline V gene, CDR1 is MGHRA and CDR2 is YSYEKL. There are 14 residues in the CDR3. Trimming took off 0 bases at V and 5 bases at J, with 8 bases between the two ends. The CDR3 DNA reads TGCGCCAGCAGCCAAGATACAGAGTATCAGCCCCAGCATTTT. It encodes CASSQDTEYQPQHF.

This chain links TRBV11-2 with TRBJ2-7; D is undetermined. CDR3 length: 15 amino acids. The V end was cut by 5 bases, the J end by 2 bases, with 16 bases between. Germline loops: CDR1 SGHAT, CDR2 FQNNGV. This chain's CDR3 is CASSRTIDRAYEQYF. The CDR3 region has the DNA TGTGCCAGCAGCCGGACCATCGACCGGGCCTACGAGCAGTACTTC.

The chain is built from TRBV5-4 and TRBJ1-5, with 7 nucleotides matching TRBD1. The CDR3 has 15 residues. Germline values: CDR1 SGHNT, CDR2 YYREEE (reference sequence). The trim removed 4 bases at V and 3 bases at J, leaving 7 bases unmatched. CDR3 in amino acids: CASSRGGQDNQPQHF. The CDR3 DNA sequence: TGTGCCAGCAGCCGAGGTGGACAGGACAATCAGCCCCAGCATTTT. The whole variable domain, filled in from reference TRBV5-4 and TRBJ1-5, reads ETGVTQSPTHLIKTRGQQVTLRCSSQSGHNTVSWYQQALGQGPQFIFQYYREEENGRGNFPPRFSGLQFPNYSSELNVNALELDDSALYLCASSRGGQDNQPQHFGDGTRLSIL.

This chain uses TRBV30 with TRBJ2-2; possible D gene TRBD1, 10 bases. V shed 3 bases and J shed 4 bases, with 33 bases lying between them. Germline lookup yields CDR1 GTSNPN and CDR2 SVGIG (reference sequence). The CDR3 extends over 21 amino acids. Written as DNA, the CDR3 is TGTGCCTGGAGAGACAGGGGGCGCTTATTTGAGGCTAGCGGGATCACCGGGGAGCTGTTTTTT. Translating gives CAWRDRGRLFEASGITGELFF.

The V and J genes are TRBV25-1 and TRBJ2-7; 10 positions agree with TRBD1. The V and J ends lost 4 bases and 4 bases, in that order; junction bases with no gene match: 4. Per germline, CDR1 MGHDK and CDR2 SYGVNS. This CDR3 contains 14 residues. The CDR3 is CASSGWDRGYEQYF. The CDR3 DNA is TGTGCCAGCAGTGGATGGGACAGGGGATACGAGCAGTACTTC.

V and J are TRBV18 and TRBJ2-5; TRBD2 matches 8 bases. CDR1 and CDR2 from the germline V gene are KGHSH and LQKENI. The CDR3 runs to 15 residues. V lost 5 bases to trimming and J lost 5 bases; unmatched junction nucleotides: 10. This CDR3 is CASSRNSGIGETQYF. Here the CDR3 DNA reads TGTGCCAGCTCAAGAAATAGCGGGATTGGGGAGACCCAGTACTTC.

The V and J genes are TRBV29-1 and TRBJ2-3, with 11 bases that match TRBD1. Germline CDR1 SQVTM, CDR2 ANQGSEA. The trim removed 4 bases at V and 5 bases at J, leaving 8 bases unmatched. The CDR3 is 15 amino acids. CDR3 protein: CSVGVGTGGGDTQYF. The CDR3 nucleotides read TGCAGCGTTGGAGTCGGGACAGGGGGAGGAGATACGCAGTATTTT.

J is TRBJ2-7 and V is TRBV28, with TRBD1 as a possible D gene (5 bases). Trimming pared 2 bases from V and 9 bases from J, leaving 17 bases between. The CDR3 has 14 amino acids. Germline assignment: CDR1 MDHEN and CDR2 SYDVKM. The CDR3 bases are TGTGCCAGCAGTTTAGTGACGGTGCAGGGCGGGCAGTACTTC. It specifies CASSLVTVQGGQYF.

The V and J genes are TRBV7-2 and TRBJ2-1, with 10 nucleotides matching TRBD2. The CDR3 loop spans 15 amino acids. Germline lookup yields CDR1 SGHTA and CDR2 FQGNSA. J was trimmed by 10 bases and V by 4 bases; bases with no gene match: 10. The CDR3 sequence: CASSSGLAERGEQFF. As DNA, the CDR3 is TGTGCCAGCAGCTCTGGACTAGCGGAGAGGGGGGAGCAGTTCTTC.

This chain connects TRBV18 to TRBJ2-7; D might be TRBD1 or TRBD2, each matching 5 bases. This CDR3 region has 17 residues. Deletions cut 0 bases from V and 0 bases from J, with 15 bases between. CDR1 and CDR2 (germline): KGHSH, LQKENI. The CDR3 spells CASSPPPMGPDSYEQYF. The CDR3 nucleotides read TGTGCCAGCTCACCACCTCCTATGGGACCGGACTCCTACGAGCAGTACTTC.

The CDR3 here is CASGRQSSGNTIYF. The CDR3 nucleotides are TGTGCCAGCGGAAGACAGAGCTCTGGAAACACCATATATTTT. The chain has TRBV11-3 and TRBJ1-3, with a possible D match to TRBD1 (5 bases). The CDR3 totals 14 residues. V lost 8 bases to trimming and J lost 0 bases, with 11 bases between them. CDR1 and CDR2 (germline): SGHNT, YENEEA.

This sequence joins TRBV5-5 and TRBJ1-1; D perhaps matches TRBD1 (6 bases). In germline, CDR1 is SGHKS, CDR2 YYEKEE (reference sequence). There are 12 residues in the CDR3. V gave up 4 bases and J gave up 5 bases, with 9 bases separating them. CDR3: CASSLGQTEAFF. As DNA, the CDR3 is TGTGCCAGCAGCCTAGGACAGACTGAAGCTTTCTTT.